This entry lists 13 T cell receptor beta chains sequenced from one sample in a study of blood T cells in healthy people across ages. The authors ran a second PCR of 7 to 11 cycles using a sample-barcoded 5' primer and a J-beta primer mix. TCRdb passed the 5' RACE reads through MiXCR, listing each CDR3 protein once. The sample lists 850,000 to 1,000,000 distinct CDR3 sequences; about 44% were seen once. Sequencing input: blood. The source of these receptors is a man under 40 in good health.

The gene calls are TRBV20-1 and TRBJ1-1; D unclear. V was trimmed by 0 bases and J by 0 bases, leaving 5 bases between them. Germline CDR1 is DFQATT and CDR2 is SNEGSKA (reference sequence). The CDR3 is made up of 13 amino acids. The CDR3 is CSARDAVNTEAFF. The CDR3 DNA reads TGCAGTGCTAGAGATGCAGTGAACACTGAAGCTTTCTTT.

This clonotype was counted between two and nine times. The DNA of the CDR3 is TGTGCCAGCTCACCGGCGGACTACAAATACGAGCAGTACTTC. Translating gives CASSPADYKYEQYF. The V call is TRBV18, the J call TRBJ2-7; possibly TRBD2 for D (6 bases). The CDR3 totals 14 residues. Per germline, CDR1 KGHSH and CDR2 LQKENI. Trimming pared 3 bases from V and 4 bases from J, leaving 13 bases between.

The chain links TRBV20-1 to TRBJ2-5; D gene uncertain. With 1 base removed from V and 4 bases from J, the gap between germline ends came to 13 bases. The length of the CDR3 is 14 residues. The germline gives CDR1 DFQATT, CDR2 SNEGSKA (reference sequence). The CDR3 nucleotides are TGCAGTGCTAGAGTTGTCGAAGGGTCAGAGACCCAGTACTTC. Encoded protein: CSARVVEGSETQYF.

This clonotype was seen once. This may be a read error: a much more frequent sequence differs by one nucleotide. The chain combines TRBV4-2 with TRBJ2-4; 14 bases are a match to TRBD2. V trimming: 0 bases; J trimming: 0 bases; junction bases outside the gene matches: 13. Germline CDR1 reads LGHNA; CDR2 reads YNFKEQ. The CDR3 loop spans 22 amino acids. The CDR3 DNA is TGTGCCAGCAGCCAAGAAGCCGCGGGACTAGCGGGGGCCGGGGTAGCCAAAAACATTCAGTACTTC. Protein product: CASSQEAAGLAGAGVAKNIQYF.

V gene TRBV5-1 combines with J gene TRBJ1-1; perhaps TRBD1 as D (6 bases). Per the germline V gene, CDR1 is SGHRS and CDR2 is YFSETQ. V gave up 2 bases and J gave up 4 bases, with 9 bases separating them. This CDR3 has 13 residues. The CDR3 DNA reads as TGCGCCAGCAGCTTCGAGGGGGGCACTGAAGCTTTCTTT. This sequence encodes CASSFEGGTEAFF.

Details on this clonotype: Compared with germline, one end of the junction differs, possibly owing to a read error. The chain recombines TRBV4-1 with TRBJ2-5; D not certain. The CDR3 covers 12 residues. The germline V gene encodes CDR1 MGHRA and CDR2 YSYEKL. DNA of the CDR3: TGCGCCAGCAACCAAGACGCGAAGACCCAGTACTTC. This translates into CASNQDAKTQYF.

The chain has TRBV4-2 and TRBJ2-1; 7 nucleotides agree with TRBD2. CDR3 length equals 16 residues. Per the germline V gene, CDR1 is LGHNA and CDR2 is YNFKEQ. V shed 0 bases and J 2 bases; nucleotides not matched to a gene: 4. The DNA for the CDR3 is TGTGCCAGCAGCCAAGATACGGGGGGAACCTACAATGAGCAGTTCTTC. This codes for CASSQDTGGTYNEQFF.

CDR3 loop: CSAARGGATNEKLFF. The CDR3 DNA is TGCAGCGCTGCGAGGGGCGGCGCAACTAATGAAAAACTGTTTTTT. V is TRBV29-1 and J is TRBJ1-4; D is perhaps TRBD1 (5 bases). There are 15 residues in the CDR3. V dropped 7 bases and J dropped 0 bases, with 15 bases sitting between them. CDR1 SQVTM and CDR2 ANQGSEA come from the germline V gene. Using reference TRBV29-1 and TRBJ1-4 for the parts outside the CDR3, the full variable domain is SAVISQKPSRDICQRGTSLTIQCQVDSQVTMMFWYRQQPGQSLTLIATANQGSEATYESGFVIDKFPISRPNLTFSTLTVSNMSPEDSSIYLCSAARGGATNEKLFFGSGTQLSVL.

Notes on this clonotype: Being one base from a much bigger clone, this may be a read error. This chain joins TRBV11-1 and TRBJ2-1, with 11 bases aligning to TRBD2. CDR1 SGHAT and CDR2 FQDESV come from the germline V gene (reference sequence). CDR3 size: 16 residues. The CDR3 sequence: CSSSQLAGGGYNEQFF. The CDR3 region has the DNA TGTTCCAGCAGTCAGTTAGCGGGGGGGGGCTACAATGAGCAGTTCTTC.

The J gene is TRBJ2-7, the V gene TRBV28, with 11 positions matching TRBD2. The germline V gene has CDR1 MDHEN and CDR2 SYDVKM. The V segment lost 5 bases and the J segment 5 bases; nucleotides outside the gene matches: 11. This CDR3 region has 16 residues. The CDR3 region has the DNA TGTGCCAGCAGTCACTCCCGACTAGCGGGGTTGGACGAGCAGTACTTC. It codes for CASSHSRLAGLDEQYF.

This clonotype was counted only a few times. V usage is TRBV7-2 and J usage is TRBJ2-4; a weak D match, TRBD1 (6 bases). Trimming pared 1 base from V and 13 bases from J, leaving 17 bases between. The germline V gene encodes CDR1 SGHTA and CDR2 FQGNSA. The length of the CDR3 is 14 residues. The CDR3 DNA reads TGTGCCAGCAGCTTAGACAGGGTGAGGAGAGAGCAGTACTTC. Its translation: CASSLDRVRREQYF.

V is TRBV4-3 and J is TRBJ2-3, with D perhaps TRBD2 (6 bases). Germline V CDR1 and CDR2: LGHNA, YSLEER. CDR3 length: 14 residues. V lost 1 base to trimming and J lost 6 bases, with 11 bases between them. CDR3 region: CASSQAGTEDTQYF. In DNA form, the CDR3 reads TGCGCCAGCAGCCAAGCGGGGACTGAGGATACGCAGTATTTT.

The rearrangement joins TRBV29-1 to TRBJ1-4; D unclear. Trimming took 4 bases from V and 8 from J, leaving 11 bases between them. Germline V lookup: CDR1 SQVTM, CDR2 ANQGSEA. This CDR3 has 12 amino acids. The CDR3, as DNA: TGCAGCGTTGCGGGCCTTACCGAAAAACTGTTTTTT. This gives the protein CSVAGLTEKLFF.